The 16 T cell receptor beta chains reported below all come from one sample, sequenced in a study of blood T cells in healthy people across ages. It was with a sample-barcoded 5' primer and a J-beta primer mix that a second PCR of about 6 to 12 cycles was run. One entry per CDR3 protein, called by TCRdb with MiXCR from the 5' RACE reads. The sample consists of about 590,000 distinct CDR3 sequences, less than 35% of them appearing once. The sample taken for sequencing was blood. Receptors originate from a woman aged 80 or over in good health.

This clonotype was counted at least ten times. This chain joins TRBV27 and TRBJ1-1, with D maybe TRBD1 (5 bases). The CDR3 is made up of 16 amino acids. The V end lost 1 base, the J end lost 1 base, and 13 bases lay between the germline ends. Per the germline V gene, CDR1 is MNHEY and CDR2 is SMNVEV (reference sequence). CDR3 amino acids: CASSLFLGVGNTEAFF. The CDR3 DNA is TGTGCCAGCAGTTTATTTTTGGGGGTAGGGAACACTGAAGCTTTCTTT.

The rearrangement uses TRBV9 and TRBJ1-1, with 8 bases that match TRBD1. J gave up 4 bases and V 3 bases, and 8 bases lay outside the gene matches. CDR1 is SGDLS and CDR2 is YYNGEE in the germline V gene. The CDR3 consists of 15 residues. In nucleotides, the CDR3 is TGTGCCAGCAGCGCGAGTACCGGGACAGGCACTGAAGCTTTCTTT. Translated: CASSASTGTGTEAFF.

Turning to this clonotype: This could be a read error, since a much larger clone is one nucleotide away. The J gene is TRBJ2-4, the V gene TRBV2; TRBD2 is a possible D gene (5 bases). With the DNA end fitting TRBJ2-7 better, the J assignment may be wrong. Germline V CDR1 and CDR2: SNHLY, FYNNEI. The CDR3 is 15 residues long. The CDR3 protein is CVSSEGGQPPYEQYF. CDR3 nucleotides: TGTGTCAGCAGTGAAGGCGGGCAACCGCCCTACGAGCAGTACTTC.

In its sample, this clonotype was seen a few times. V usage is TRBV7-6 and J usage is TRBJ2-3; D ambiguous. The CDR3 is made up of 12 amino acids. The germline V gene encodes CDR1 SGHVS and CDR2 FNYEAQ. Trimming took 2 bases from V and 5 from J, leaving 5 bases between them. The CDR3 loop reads CASSLNKDTQYF. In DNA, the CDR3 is TGTGCCAGCAGCTTAAATAAAGATACGCAGTATTTT.

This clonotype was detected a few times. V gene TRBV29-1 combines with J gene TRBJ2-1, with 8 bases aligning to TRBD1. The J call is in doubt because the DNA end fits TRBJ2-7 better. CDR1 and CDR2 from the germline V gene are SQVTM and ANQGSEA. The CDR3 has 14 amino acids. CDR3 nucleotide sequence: TGCAGCGCCGTAAACAGGGGGGCCTACAATGAGCAGTACTTC. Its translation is CSAVNRGAYNEQYF.

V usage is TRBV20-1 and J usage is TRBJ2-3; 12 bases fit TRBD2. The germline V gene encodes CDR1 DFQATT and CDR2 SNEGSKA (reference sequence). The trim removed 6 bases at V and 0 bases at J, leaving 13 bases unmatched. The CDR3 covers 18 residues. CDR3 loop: CSAEPSGGAFISTDTQYF. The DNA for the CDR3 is TGCAGTGCCGAACCTAGCGGGGGGGCTTTTATAAGCACAGATACGCAGTATTTT.

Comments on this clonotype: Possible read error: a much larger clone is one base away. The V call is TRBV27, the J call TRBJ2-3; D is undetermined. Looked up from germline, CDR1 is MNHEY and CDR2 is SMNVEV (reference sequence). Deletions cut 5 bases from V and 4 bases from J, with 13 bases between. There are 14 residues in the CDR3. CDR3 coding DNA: TGTGCCAGCAGTAGTTCGAGCGTCCCAGATACGCAGTATTTT. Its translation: CASSSSSVPDTQYF.

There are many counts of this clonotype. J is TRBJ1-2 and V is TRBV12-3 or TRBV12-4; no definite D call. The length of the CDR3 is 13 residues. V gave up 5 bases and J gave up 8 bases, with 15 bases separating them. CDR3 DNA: TGTGCCAGCAGTCTGTCGGACTCCGGGGGCTACACCTTC. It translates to CASSLSDSGGYTF.

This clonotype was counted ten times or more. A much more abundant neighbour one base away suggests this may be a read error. The CDR3 DNA sequence: TGTGCCAGCAGCTTGACTAGCCCGGGGGCAGATGCGCAGTATTTT. Translating it yields CASSLTSPGADAQYF. The V call is TRBV12-3 or TRBV12-4, the J call TRBJ2-3, with D possibly matching TRBD2 (7 bases). This CDR3 comprises 15 residues.

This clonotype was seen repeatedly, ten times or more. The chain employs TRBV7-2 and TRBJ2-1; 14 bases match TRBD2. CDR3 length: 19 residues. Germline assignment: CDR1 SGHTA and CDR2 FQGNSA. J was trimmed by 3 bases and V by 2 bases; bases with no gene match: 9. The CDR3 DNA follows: TGTGCCAGCAGCTTAACGCCGGGACTAGCGGGGGCCCGCTACAATGAGCAGTTCTTC. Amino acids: CASSLTPGLAGARYNEQFF.

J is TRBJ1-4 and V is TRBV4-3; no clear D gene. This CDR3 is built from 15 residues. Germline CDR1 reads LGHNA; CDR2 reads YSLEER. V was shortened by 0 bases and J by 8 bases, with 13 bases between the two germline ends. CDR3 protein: CASSQDHFPMEKLFF. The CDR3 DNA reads TGCGCCAGCAGCCAAGATCATTTCCCCATGGAAAAACTGTTTTTT.

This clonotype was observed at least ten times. The CDR3 DNA sequence: TGTGCCAGCCGGGGGCAACTTAACTATGGCTACACCTTC. Encoded protein: CASRGQLNYGYTF. The rearrangement links TRBV27 to TRBJ1-2; a weak D match, TRBD1 (6 bases). The CDR3 spans 13 residues. Per germline, CDR1 MNHEY and CDR2 SMNVEV (reference sequence). V was shortened by 8 bases and J by 1 base, with 11 bases between the two germline ends.

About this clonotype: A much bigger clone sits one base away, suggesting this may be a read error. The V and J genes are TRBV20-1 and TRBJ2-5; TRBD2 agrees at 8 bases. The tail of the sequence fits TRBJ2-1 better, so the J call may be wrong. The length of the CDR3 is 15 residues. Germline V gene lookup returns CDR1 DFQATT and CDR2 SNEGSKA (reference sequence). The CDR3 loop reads CSATTSGGLQETQFF. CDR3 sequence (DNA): TGCAGTGCTACTACTAGCGGAGGACTCCAAGAGACCCAGTTCTTC.

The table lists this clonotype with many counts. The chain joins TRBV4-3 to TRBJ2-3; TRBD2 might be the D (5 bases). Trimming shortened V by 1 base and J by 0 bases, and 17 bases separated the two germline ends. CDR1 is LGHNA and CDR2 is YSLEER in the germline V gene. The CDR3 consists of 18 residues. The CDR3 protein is CASSQGYPPEGSTDTQYF. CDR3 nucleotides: TGCGCCAGCAGCCAAGGGTATCCACCTGAGGGTAGCACAGATACGCAGTATTTT.

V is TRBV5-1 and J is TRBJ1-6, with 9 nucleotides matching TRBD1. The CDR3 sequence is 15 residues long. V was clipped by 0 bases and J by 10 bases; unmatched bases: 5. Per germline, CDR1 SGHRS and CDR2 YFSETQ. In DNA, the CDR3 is TGCGCCAGCAGCTTGGCGGGACAGGGCCGATCACCCCTCCACTTT. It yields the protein CASSLAGQGRSPLHF.

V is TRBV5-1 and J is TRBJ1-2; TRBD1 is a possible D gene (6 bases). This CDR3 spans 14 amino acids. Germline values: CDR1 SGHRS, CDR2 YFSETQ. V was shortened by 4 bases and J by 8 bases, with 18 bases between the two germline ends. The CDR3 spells CASSPGTTAGGYTF. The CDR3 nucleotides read TGCGCCAGCAGCCCTGGGACAACCGCGGGGGGCTACACCTTC.